This is a list of T cell receptor beta chains from one sample in a study of beta chain features in type 1 diabetes. Assay: immunoSEQ multiplex PCR; the TCRdb copy retains only in-frame clones and omits some. The repertoire holds 430,000 or so clones, with approximately 10% as singletons. Sequencing input: naive CD4+ T cells from blood. These receptors all come from a young woman in good health. The CDR3 runs from the conserved cysteine through the conserved F or W. Not every row has a clone size; where given, it reads once, few, many or a size class.

J gene	clone size	V gene	CDR3 protein
TRBJ2-3	.	TRBV7-2	CASSFGGSTDTQYF
TRBJ2-5	few	TRBV9	CASSVRGTGQETQYF
TRBJ2-7	few	TRBV18	CASAGQVAYEQYF
TRBJ2-5	few	TRBV15	CATSRLGQEQETQYF
TRBJ2-7	.	TRBV21-1	CASSKAPLEGEQYF
TRBJ2-2	.	TRBV27	CASSLSRANTGELFF
TRBJ2-2	few	TRBV5-4	CASSLFGHTGELFF
TRBJ2-7	.	TRBV11-3	CASSPRQGGYEQYF
TRBJ1-5	few	TRBV2	CASSGQISNQPQHF
TRBJ2-1	.	TRBV9	CASSVGPAGFSYNEQFF
TRBJ2-5	.	TRBV4-2	CASSLGSQETQYF
TRBJ2-5	few	TRBV6-5	CASSYSMSNPRTQYF
TRBJ2-1	.	TRBV6-1	CASSTSGQFF
TRBJ1-4	few	TRBV4-3	CASSQDRGREKLFF
TRBJ2-1	.	TRBV4-1	CASSQVYRVNEQFF
TRBJ2-1	few	TRBV7-2	CASSLGLLGDRNEQFF
TRBJ2-7	.	TRBV29-1	CSVGKAYEQYF
TRBJ2-1	.	TRBV7-2	CASSQEVYNEQFF
TRBJ2-1	.	TRBV7-2	CASSLWDRDNNEQFF
TRBJ2-7	few	TRBV10-3	CAISSLDGYYEQYF
TRBJ2-3	few	TRBV25-1	CASSEPRSTDTQYF
TRBJ2-3	few	TRBV29-1	CSVQGGTDTQYF
TRBJ2-5	.	TRBV7-2	CASSLMRVEETQYF
TRBJ2-5	few	TRBV2	CASSTRPEPETQYF
TRBJ1-6	.	TRBV5-6	CASDSRRPNSPLHF
TRBJ1-1	.	TRBV20-1	CSAALPTEAFF
TRBJ1-2	.	TRBV7-9	CASSLALNYGYTF
TRBJ2-5	few	TRBV15	CATSSSPFQETQYF
TRBJ1-2	.	TRBV25-1	CASSDEVYMARGYTF
TRBJ1-1	.	TRBV30	CAWSGRPGSDDTEAFF
TRBJ2-3	.	TRBV30	CAQGQGAADTQYF